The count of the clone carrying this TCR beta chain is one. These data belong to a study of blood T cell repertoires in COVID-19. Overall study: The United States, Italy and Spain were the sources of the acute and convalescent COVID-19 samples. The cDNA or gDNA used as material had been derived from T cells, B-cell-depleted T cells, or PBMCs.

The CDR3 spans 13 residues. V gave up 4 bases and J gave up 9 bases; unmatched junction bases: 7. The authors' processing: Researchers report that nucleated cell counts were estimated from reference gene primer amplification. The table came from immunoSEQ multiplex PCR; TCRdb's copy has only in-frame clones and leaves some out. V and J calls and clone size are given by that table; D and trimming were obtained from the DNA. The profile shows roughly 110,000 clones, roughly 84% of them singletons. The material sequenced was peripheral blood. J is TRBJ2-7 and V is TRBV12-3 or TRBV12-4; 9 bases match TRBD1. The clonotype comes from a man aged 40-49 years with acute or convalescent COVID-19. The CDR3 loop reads CASSSTGTGRQYF. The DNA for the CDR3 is TGTGCCAGCAGTTCAACCGGGACAGGGAGGCAGTACTTC.